This TCR beta chain is from a study of molecular identifiers for immune sequencing clone quantification. Study-level background: In replicates, RNA taken from around 20,000 or 100,000 naive CD8 cells was divided five ways, and four portions underwent sequencing.

Remarks on this clonotype: Its specificity is not known.

Whole-study findings and limits: Effector cells had over 99% of their molecules in clones above 20 RNA copies, while naive cells had under 1%.

Bulk TCR libraries used previously described methods and listed TCR primers. TCRdb re-derived calls from the PCR reads in MiXCR, one entry per CDR3 protein. The repertoire includes some 680,000 distinct CDR3 sequences, around 25% of them detected once, and 0.7% to 0.95% sits in the top ten. V was cut by 0 bases and J by 5 bases, with 8 bases left in between. Germline values: CDR1 MNHEY, CDR2 SMNVEV (reference sequence). This CDR3 is 13 amino acids long. The gene calls are TRBV27 and TRBJ2-7; D call uncertain. This clonotype was obtained from a human donor in good health. Some libraries in this study had Jurkat cell RNA spiked in. The sample was naive CD8+ T cells from blood, with Jurkat cell RNA spiked in. This sample's subset: FACS-sorted CD8+CD4-CCR7+CD45RA+ naive T cells. Here the CDR3 DNA reads TGTGCCAGCAGTTTATCAGCGACCGACGAGCAGTACTTC. It encodes CASSLSATDEQYF.